This T cell receptor (beta chain) stems from a study of response to subunit inactivated influenza vaccine. Notes on the study in general: With each seasonal influenza vaccination, the authors suggested, few new T cells are recruited.

There are many counts of this clonotype. Its matching antigen is unknown. TCRdb re-derived calls from the RT-PCR reads in MiXCR, one entry per CDR3 protein. The top ten clones hold around 13% of a sample with 500,000 to 550,000 distinct CDR3 sequences, approximately 6.9% of them seen once. Germline V CDR1 and CDR2: ENHRY, SYGVKD. V dropped 3 bases and J dropped 6; count of bases not matched to a gene: 4. This CDR3 comprises 14 residues. The receptor comes from a man aged 45 to 70 who received an inactivated influenza vaccine. The sequenced sample was PBMCs from blood, obtained around 25 months after vaccination. This rearrangement joins TRBV10-3 to TRBJ2-2; TRBD2 matches at 7 bases. In DNA, the CDR3 is TGTGCCATCAGTGATACTAGCGTCGCCGGGGAGCTGTTTTTT. This gives the protein CAISDTSVAGELFF.